Described below is a single T cell receptor beta chain sequence and its context. Its target is unknown. The data were taken from a study of cytomegalovirus exposure and HLA in healthy donors. Germline V gene data show CDR1 as SGHTA and CDR2 as FQGNSA. The CDR3 extends over 16 amino acids. Unmatched junction bases numbered 7, after V lost 5 bases and J lost 0 bases. Findings of the study overall: Productive rates of about 87% or about 30% were seen for most TCR beta V segments in an earlier analysis. The investigators catalogued 150 to 200 TCR beta chains as cytomegalovirus-associated.

PCR primers comprised 60 Vbeta and 13 Jbeta primers. Clones were sequenced by immunoSEQ multiplex PCR, and TCRdb holds only the in-frame ones, with some missing. The sample consists of over 250,000 clones, roughly 88% of them appearing once. The specimen was PBMCs. The sequence derives from a man aged 40-49 years in good health and CMV-seropositive. V and J are TRBV7-2 and TRBJ1-1; TRBD1 matches 9 bases. The chain's CDR3 is CASSPGTGFMNTEAFF. For the CDR3, the DNA is TGTGCCAGCAGCCCCGGGACAGGGTTCATGAACACTGAAGCTTTCTTT.